The rows below give T cell receptor beta chains drawn from one sample of a study of T-cell reconstitution after alpha-beta-depleted transplantation in children. TCRdb processed the PCR reads anew with MiXCR; each CDR3 protein has one entry. The sample has a few hundred thousand distinct CDR3 sequences; around 27% are singletons. Sequences were derived from PBMCs, sampled before TCRalphabeta/CD19-depleted stem cell transplant. The receptor set was obtained from a boy under two years old with Wiskott-Aldrich syndrome, due to receive a stem cell transplant. Each CDR3 is given with its conserved first and last residue. The order of the fields is J gene, V gene, D gene, CDR3 length, clone size, CDR3 DNA, CDR3 protein. A D gene is named only where the DNA matches it firmly. Size tells how often a clone was seen (once, few, many) or the class of an expanded clone, and some rows leave it out.

J gene: TRBJ2-4; V gene: TRBV27; D gene: .; CDR3 length: 16; clone size: few; CDR3 DNA: TGTGCCAGCAGCCTTCGGGGATGGGCGGCCAAAAACATTCAGTACTTC; CDR3 protein: CASSLRGWAAKNIQYF
J gene: TRBJ2-5; V gene: TRBV27; D gene: .; CDR3 length: 16; clone size: few; CDR3 DNA: TGTGCCAGCAGTTTTCTGGCCAGGGCGGGTATAGAGACCCAGTACTTC; CDR3 protein: CASSFLARAGIETQYF
J gene: TRBJ2-1; V gene: TRBV7-3; D gene: TRBD2; CDR3 length: 12; clone size: few; CDR3 DNA: TGTGCCAGCAGTCACTCCGGGGGGGAGCAGTTCTTC; CDR3 protein: CASSHSGGEQFF
J gene: TRBJ2-1; V gene: TRBV11-2; D gene: .; CDR3 length: 16; clone size: once; CDR3 DNA: TGTGCCAGCAGCCAAGGGGAGAGGCGGGCCTACAATGAGCAGTTCTTC; CDR3 protein: CASSQGERRAYNEQFF
J gene: TRBJ2-2; V gene: TRBV24-1; D gene: TRBD1; CDR3 length: 14; clone size: .; CDR3 DNA: TGTGCCACCAGAGGGACAGTAGTCACCGGGGAGCTGTTTTTT; CDR3 protein: CATRGTVVTGELFF
J gene: TRBJ2-1; V gene: TRBV6-2/TRBV6-3; D gene: .; CDR3 length: 14; clone size: few; CDR3 DNA: TGTGCCAGCAGTTATGGGGGGTTCTACAATGAGCAGTTCTTC; CDR3 protein: CASSYGGFYNEQFF
J gene: TRBJ2-7; V gene: TRBV21-1; D gene: .; CDR3 length: 16; clone size: .; CDR3 DNA: TGTGCCAGCAGCCTAAGTACAAGGCCTAGTCCCTACGAGCAGTACTTC; CDR3 protein: CASSLSTRPSPYEQYF
J gene: TRBJ2-7; V gene: TRBV7-8; D gene: .; CDR3 length: 13; clone size: .; CDR3 DNA: TGTGCCAGCAGCATAGCCGGCCCCTACGAGCAGTACTTC; CDR3 protein: CASSIAGPYEQYF
J gene: TRBJ2-1; V gene: TRBV24-1; D gene: TRBD2; CDR3 length: 13; clone size: few; CDR3 DNA: TGTGCCACCAAGGGGCGGGAGGCTGGTGAGCAGTTCTTC; CDR3 protein: CATKGREAGEQFF
J gene: TRBJ2-3; V gene: TRBV5-1; D gene: .; CDR3 length: 14; clone size: few; CDR3 DNA: TGCGCCAGCAGCTTGGGGTCCGGGTATGGTACGCAGTATTTT; CDR3 protein: CASSLGSGYGTQYF
J gene: TRBJ2-5; V gene: TRBV11-2; D gene: .; CDR3 length: 15; clone size: few; CDR3 DNA: TGTGCCAGCAGCTTAGTTCGTCCGGCCCAAGAGACCCAGTACTTC; CDR3 protein: CASSLVRPAQETQYF
J gene: TRBJ2-7; V gene: TRBV6-5; D gene: .; CDR3 length: 14; clone size: .; CDR3 DNA: TGTGCCAGCAGTTACAGTCAGGAATCCTACGAGCAGTACTTC; CDR3 protein: CASSYSQESYEQYF
J gene: TRBJ2-2; V gene: TRBV6-5; D gene: .; CDR3 length: 13; clone size: .; CDR3 DNA: TGTGCCAGCAGTTACGGGGGCCTCGGGGAGCTGTTTTTT; CDR3 protein: CASSYGGLGELFF
J gene: TRBJ2-1; V gene: TRBV7-2; D gene: .; CDR3 length: 15; clone size: .; CDR3 DNA: TGTGCCAGCAGCTTAGGATCCGGACAGTACAATGAGCAGTTCTTC; CDR3 protein: CASSLGSGQYNEQFF
J gene: TRBJ2-1; V gene: TRBV5-1; D gene: .; CDR3 length: 12; clone size: .; CDR3 DNA: TGCGCCAGCAGGTCTGCGTGGAATGAGCAGTTCTTC; CDR3 protein: CASRSAWNEQFF
J gene: TRBJ1-2; V gene: TRBV28; D gene: TRBD1; CDR3 length: 14; clone size: .; CDR3 DNA: TGTGCCAGCAACCCGGGACAGGGGGTATATGGCTACACCTTC; CDR3 protein: CASNPGQGVYGYTF
J gene: TRBJ2-2; V gene: TRBV24-1; D gene: .; CDR3 length: 13; clone size: few; CDR3 DNA: TGTGCCACCAAAAGGGAGAACACCGGGGAGCTGTTTTTT; CDR3 protein: CATKRENTGELFF
J gene: TRBJ1-3; V gene: TRBV12-3/TRBV12-4; D gene: .; CDR3 length: 14; clone size: .; CDR3 DNA: TGTGCCAGCAGTTTAGGCCAGATTGGAAACACCATATATTTT; CDR3 protein: CASSLGQIGNTIYF
J gene: TRBJ2-1; V gene: TRBV29-1; D gene: TRBD2; CDR3 length: 14; clone size: .; CDR3 DNA: TGCAGCGTTGAATACCGACTAGCGCTCCAAGAGCAGTTCTTC; CDR3 protein: CSVEYRLALQEQFF
J gene: TRBJ2-2; V gene: TRBV12-3/TRBV12-4; D gene: TRBD2; CDR3 length: 15; clone size: few; CDR3 DNA: TGTGCCAGCAGTGCTAGCGGGAGGGCCCCGGGGGAGCTGTTTTTT; CDR3 protein: CASSASGRAPGELFF
J gene: TRBJ1-6; V gene: TRBV7-9; D gene: TRBD1; CDR3 length: 15; clone size: .; CDR3 DNA: TGTGCCAGCAGCGCAACAGGGGCGGTGGATTCACCCCTCCACTTT; CDR3 protein: CASSATGAVDSPLHF
J gene: TRBJ2-1; V gene: TRBV25-1; D gene: TRBD2; CDR3 length: 16; clone size: .; CDR3 DNA: TGTGCCAGCAGTGTGCCGGGACTAGCTCACGGCAATGAGCAGTTCTTC; CDR3 protein: CASSVPGLAHGNEQFF
J gene: TRBJ1-1; V gene: TRBV28; D gene: .; CDR3 length: 13; clone size: .; CDR3 DNA: TGTGCCTCCTGGCAGGCCATGAACACTGAAGCTTTCTTT; CDR3 protein: CASWQAMNTEAFF